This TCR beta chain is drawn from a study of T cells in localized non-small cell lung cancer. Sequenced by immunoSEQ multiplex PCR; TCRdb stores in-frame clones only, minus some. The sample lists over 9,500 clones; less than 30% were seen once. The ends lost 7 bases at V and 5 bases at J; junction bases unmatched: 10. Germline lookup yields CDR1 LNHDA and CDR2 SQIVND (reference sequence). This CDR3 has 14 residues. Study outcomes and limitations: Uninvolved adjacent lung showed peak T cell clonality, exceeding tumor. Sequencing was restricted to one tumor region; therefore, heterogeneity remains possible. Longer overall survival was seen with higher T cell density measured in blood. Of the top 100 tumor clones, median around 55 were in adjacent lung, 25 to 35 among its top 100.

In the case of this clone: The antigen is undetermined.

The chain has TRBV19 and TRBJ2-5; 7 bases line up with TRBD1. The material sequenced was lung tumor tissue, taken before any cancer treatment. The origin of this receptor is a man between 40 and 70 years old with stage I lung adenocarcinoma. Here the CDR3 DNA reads TGTGCCAGTATTAGTCGGGACAGTCTGGAGACCCAGTACTTC. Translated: CASISRDSLETQYF.